In its sample, the clone carrying this T cell receptor (beta chain) was seen a few times. This sample is drawn from a study of response to subunit inactivated influenza vaccine. V shed 0 bases and J 2 bases; nucleotides not matched to a gene: 5. Germline CDR1 reads SGHRS; CDR2 reads YFSETQ. This CDR3 has 15 residues. TCRdb re-analysed the RT-PCR reads in MiXCR, keeping a single row per CDR3 protein. Among a few hundred thousand distinct CDR3 sequences listed, 12% to 15% were seen once. The TCR originated in a man aged 50-59 years who received an inactivated influenza vaccine. The chain couples TRBV5-1 to TRBJ2-7, with TRBD2 identical over 7 bases. Sequenced here: PBMCs from blood, sampled roughly 12 days after vaccination. CDR3 loop: CASSLVTAGAYEQYF. The CDR3 region has the DNA TGCGCCAGCAGCTTGGTGACGGCGGGAGCCTACGAGCAGTACTTC.